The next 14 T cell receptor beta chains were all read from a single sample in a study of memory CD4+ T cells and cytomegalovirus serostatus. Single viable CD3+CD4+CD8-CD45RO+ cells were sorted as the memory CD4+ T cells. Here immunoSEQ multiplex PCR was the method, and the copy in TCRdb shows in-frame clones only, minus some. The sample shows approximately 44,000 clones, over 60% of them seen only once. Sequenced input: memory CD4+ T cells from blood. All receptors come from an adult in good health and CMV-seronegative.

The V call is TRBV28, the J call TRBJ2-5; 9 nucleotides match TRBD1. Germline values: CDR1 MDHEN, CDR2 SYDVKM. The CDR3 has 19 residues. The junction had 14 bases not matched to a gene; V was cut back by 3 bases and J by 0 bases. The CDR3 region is CASSFLGQGGGTNQETQYF. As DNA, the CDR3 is TGTGCCAGCAGTTTTCTGGGACAGGGAGGGGGGACCAACCAAGAGACCCAGTACTTC.

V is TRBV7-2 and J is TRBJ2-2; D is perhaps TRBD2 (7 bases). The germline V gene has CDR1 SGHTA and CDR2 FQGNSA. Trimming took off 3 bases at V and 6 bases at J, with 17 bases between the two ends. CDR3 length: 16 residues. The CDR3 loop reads CASSFARRGGPGELFF. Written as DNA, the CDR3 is TGTGCCAGCAGCTTCGCGCGGAGGGGGGGTCCCGGGGAGCTGTTTTTT.

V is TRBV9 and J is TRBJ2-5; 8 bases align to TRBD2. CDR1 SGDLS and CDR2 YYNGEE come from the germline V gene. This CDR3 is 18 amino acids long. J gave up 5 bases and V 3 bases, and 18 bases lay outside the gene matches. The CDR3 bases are TGTGCCAGCAGCGCTTCTGCGGGGGGAGCCCACCGTCGGGAGACCCAGTACTTC. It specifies CASSASAGGAHRRETQYF.

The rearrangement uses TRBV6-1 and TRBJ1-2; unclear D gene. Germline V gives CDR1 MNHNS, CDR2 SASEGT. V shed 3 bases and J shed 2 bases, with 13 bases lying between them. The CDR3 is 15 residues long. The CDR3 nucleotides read TGTGCCAGCAGTGACTCCCCCTCGGTGAACTATGGCTACACCTTC. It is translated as CASSDSPSVNYGYTF.

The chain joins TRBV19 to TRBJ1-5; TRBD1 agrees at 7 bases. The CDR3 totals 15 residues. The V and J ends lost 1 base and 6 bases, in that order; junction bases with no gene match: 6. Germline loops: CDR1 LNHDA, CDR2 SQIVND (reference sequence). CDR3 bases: TGTGCCAGTAGTATAGGACAGGGTAATGCTCAGCCCCAGCATTTT. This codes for CASSIGQGNAQPQHF.

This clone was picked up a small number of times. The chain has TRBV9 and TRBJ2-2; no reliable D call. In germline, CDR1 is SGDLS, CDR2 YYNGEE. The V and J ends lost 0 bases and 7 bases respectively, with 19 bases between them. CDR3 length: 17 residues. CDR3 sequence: CASSVGVAPKVGGELFF. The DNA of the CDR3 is TGTGCCAGCAGCGTAGGAGTCGCCCCGAAGGTTGGCGGGGAGCTGTTTTTT. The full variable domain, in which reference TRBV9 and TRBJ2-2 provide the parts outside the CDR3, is DSGVTQTPKHLITATGQRVTLRCSPRSGDLSVYWYQQSLDQGLQFLIQYYNGEERAKGNILERFSAQQFPDLHSELNLSSLELGDSALYFCASSVGVAPKVGGELFFGEGSRLTVL.

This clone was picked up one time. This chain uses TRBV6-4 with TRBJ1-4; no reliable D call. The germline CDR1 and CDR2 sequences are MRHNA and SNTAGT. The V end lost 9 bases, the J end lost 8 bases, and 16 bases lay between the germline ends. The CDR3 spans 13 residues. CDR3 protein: CARHGRSKEKLFF. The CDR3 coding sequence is TGTGCCAGGCATGGACGGAGTAAGGAAAAACTGTTTTTT.

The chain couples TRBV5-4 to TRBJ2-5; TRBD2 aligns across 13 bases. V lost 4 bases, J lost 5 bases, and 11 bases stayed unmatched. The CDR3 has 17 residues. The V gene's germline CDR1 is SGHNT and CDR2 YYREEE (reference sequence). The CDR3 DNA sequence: TGTGCCAGCAGCAGAACTAGCGGGGGGGCCTATCAGGAGACCCAGTACTTC. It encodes CASSRTSGGAYQETQYF.

This CDR3 reads CASTQGLYEQYF. DNA for the CDR3: TGTGCTAGTACTCAGGGTCTCTACGAGCAGTACTTC. The chain has TRBV12-5 and TRBJ2-7, with a tentative D call TRBD1 (5 bases). The CDR3 runs to 12 residues. Germline V gene data show CDR1 as LGHNT and CDR2 as FRNRAP. V was clipped by 8 bases and J by 3 bases, with 11 bases between them.

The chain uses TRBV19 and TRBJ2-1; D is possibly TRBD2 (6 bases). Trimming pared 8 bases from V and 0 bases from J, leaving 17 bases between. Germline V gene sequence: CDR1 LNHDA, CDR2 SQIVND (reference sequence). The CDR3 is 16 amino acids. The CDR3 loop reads CASSRDSLSSYNEQFF. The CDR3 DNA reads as TGTGCCAGTTCCCGGGACTCCTTGAGCTCCTACAATGAGCAGTTCTTC.

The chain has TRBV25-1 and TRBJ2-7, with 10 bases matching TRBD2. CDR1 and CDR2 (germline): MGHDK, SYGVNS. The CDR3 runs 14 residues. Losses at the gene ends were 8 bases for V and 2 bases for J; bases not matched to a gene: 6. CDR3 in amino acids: CASGGLADAYEQYF. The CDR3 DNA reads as TGTGCCAGCGGAGGACTAGCGGATGCCTACGAGCAGTACTTC.

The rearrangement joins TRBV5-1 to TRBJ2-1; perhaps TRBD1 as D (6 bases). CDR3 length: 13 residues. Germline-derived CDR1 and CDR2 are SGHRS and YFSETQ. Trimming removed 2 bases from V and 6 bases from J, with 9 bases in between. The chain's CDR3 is CASSFTGPNEQFF. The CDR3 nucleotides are TGCGCCAGCAGCTTTACAGGGCCCAATGAGCAGTTCTTC.

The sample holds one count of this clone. CDR3 in amino acids: CSVAFNSNQPQHF. The CDR3 nucleotides read TGCAGCGTTGCTTTCAATAGCAATCAGCCCCAGCATTTT. This chain joins TRBV29-1 and TRBJ1-5; no clear D gene. Trimming left V 4 bases short and J 0 bases short, with 7 bases between. CDR3 length equals 13 residues. The germline V gene has CDR1 SQVTM and CDR2 ANQGSEA.

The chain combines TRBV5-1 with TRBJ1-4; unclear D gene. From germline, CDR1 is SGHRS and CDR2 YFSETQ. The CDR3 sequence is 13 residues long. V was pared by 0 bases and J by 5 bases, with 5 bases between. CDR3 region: CASSLVRNEKLFF. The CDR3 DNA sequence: TGCGCCAGCAGCTTGGTGAGAAATGAAAAACTGTTTTTT.